This TCR beta chain appears in the sequencing data of a study of blood T cell repertoires in COVID-19. Across the whole study: Some COVID-19 samples were acute and others convalescent; all came from the United States, Italy and Spain. PBMCs, B-cell-depleted T cells, or T cells provided the cDNA or gDNA that made up the material.

Original handling: Amplifying reference gene primers gave estimates of nucleated cell counts. Sequenced by immunoSEQ multiplex PCR; TCRdb stores in-frame clones only, minus some. V and J calls and clone size are given by that table; D and trimming were obtained from the DNA. The sample records 180,000 or so clones, around 90% being singletons. V trimming: 4 bases; J trimming: 4 bases; junction bases outside the gene matches: 2. The V gene's germline CDR1 is SGHRS and CDR2 YFSETQ. This CDR3 is built from 15 residues. Specimen: peripheral blood. V usage is TRBV5-1 and J usage is TRBJ2-1; 13 bases map to TRBD2. This receptor was taken from a man in his forties or fifties with acute or convalescent COVID-19. The CDR3 reads CASSAGLAGYNEQFF. As DNA, the CDR3 is TGCGCCAGCAGCGCGGGACTAGCGGGGTACAATGAGCAGTTCTTC. Full variable domain (missing parts from reference TRBV5-1 and TRBJ2-1): KAGVTQTPRYLIKTRGQQVTLSCSPISGHRSVSWYQQTPGQGLQFLFEYFSETQRNKGNFPGRFSGRQFSNSRSEMNVSTLELGDSALYLCASSAGLAGYNEQFFGPGTRLTVL.